This entry describes one T cell receptor beta chain. Its antigen is not known. PCR was performed using 60 Vbeta and 13 Jbeta primers. The method was immunoSEQ multiplex PCR; TCRdb's version includes in-frame clones alone and lacks a portion of them. The table shows roughly 97,000 clones, with about 80% occurring only once. This record belongs to a study of cytomegalovirus exposure and HLA in healthy donors. General study points: Immune exposure data for these donors was limited to CMV serostatus. Reports indicated that the classifier achieved high specificity and sensitivity in diagnosing cytomegalovirus status. The HLA-A and HLA-B alleles of most subjects were reportedly predicted accurately from TCR beta sequences.

Sequenced material: PBMCs. The source of this sequence is a woman between 18 and 30 years old in good health and CMV-seropositive.

The CDR3 here is CASSLIEETQYF. The CDR3 DNA reads as TGTGCCAGCAGCTTGATAGAAGAGACCCAGTACTTC. V usage is TRBV5-4 and J usage is TRBJ2-5; D is uncertain. From germline, CDR1 is SGHNT and CDR2 YYREEE (reference sequence). The V gene lost 1 base and the J gene lost 3 bases, with 4 bases spanning the gap. The CDR3 consists of 12 residues.